This T cell receptor beta chain appears in the sequencing data of a study of identical twins. Study outcomes and limitations: Whereas memory repertoires showed no such difference, abundant cord blood beta clonotypes carried fewer insertions. Among beta out-of-frame sequences, excess sharing between twins appeared weaker.

cDNA molecules carried unique molecular identifiers, and template switching added a universal primer site. TCRdb reanalysed the 5' RACE reads using MiXCR and keeps one entry per CDR3 protein. The sample lists 1.5 million to 2 million distinct CDR3 sequences; less than 35% were seen once. V dropped 3 bases and J dropped 2; count of bases not matched to a gene: 9. Germline V lookup: CDR1 SGHTA, CDR2 FQGNSA. CDR3 length: 16 residues. Concerning this clonotype itself: Its antigen is still unknown.

Everyone who gave samples was a healthy Caucasian. The sequenced material came from cord blood. The sequence was collected from a newborn girl in good health. V gene TRBV7-2 combines with J gene TRBJ2-7, with TRBD2 matching 8 bases. In nucleotides, the CDR3 is TGTGCCAGCAGCTTCGGGGGGGCGGAGCATCCCTACGAGCAGTACTTC. This sequence encodes CASSFGGAEHPYEQYF.